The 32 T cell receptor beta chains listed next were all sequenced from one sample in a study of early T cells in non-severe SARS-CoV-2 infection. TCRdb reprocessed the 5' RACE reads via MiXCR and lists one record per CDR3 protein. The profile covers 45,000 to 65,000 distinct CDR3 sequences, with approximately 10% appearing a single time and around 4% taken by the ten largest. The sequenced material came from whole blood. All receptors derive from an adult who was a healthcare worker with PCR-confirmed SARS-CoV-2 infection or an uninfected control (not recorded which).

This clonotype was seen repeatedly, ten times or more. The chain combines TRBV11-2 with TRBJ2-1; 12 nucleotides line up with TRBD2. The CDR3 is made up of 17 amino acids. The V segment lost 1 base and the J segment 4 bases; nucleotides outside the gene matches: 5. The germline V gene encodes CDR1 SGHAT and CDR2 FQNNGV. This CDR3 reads CASSLVPLAGGYNEQFF. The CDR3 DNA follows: TGTGCCAGCAGCTTAGTTCCACTAGCGGGGGGTTACAATGAGCAGTTCTTC.

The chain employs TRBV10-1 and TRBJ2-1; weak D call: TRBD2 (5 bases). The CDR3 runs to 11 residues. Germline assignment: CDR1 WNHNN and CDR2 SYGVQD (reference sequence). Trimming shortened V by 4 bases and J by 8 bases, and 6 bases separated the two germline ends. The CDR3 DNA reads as TGCGCCAGCAGTGGGGGAGATGAGCAGTTCTTC. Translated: CASSGGDEQFF.

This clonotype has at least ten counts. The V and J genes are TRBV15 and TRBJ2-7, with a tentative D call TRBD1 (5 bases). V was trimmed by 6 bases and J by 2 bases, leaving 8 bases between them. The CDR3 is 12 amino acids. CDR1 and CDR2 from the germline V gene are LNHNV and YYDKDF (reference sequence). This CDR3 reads CATRDNTYEQYF. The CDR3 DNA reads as TGTGCCACCAGGGACAATACCTACGAGCAGTACTTC.

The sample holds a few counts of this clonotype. CDR3: CASSLAGSRDVTDTQYF. Written as DNA, the CDR3 is TGTGCCAGCAGCTTAGCAGGTTCCCGGGACGTCACAGATACGCAGTATTTT. The J gene is TRBJ2-3, the V gene TRBV7-9; D is perhaps TRBD1 or TRBD2 (5 bases each). Germline CDR1 is SEHNR and CDR2 is FQNEAQ (reference sequence). The V end lost 0 bases, the J end lost 2 bases, and 15 bases lay between the germline ends. CDR3 length: 17 amino acids.

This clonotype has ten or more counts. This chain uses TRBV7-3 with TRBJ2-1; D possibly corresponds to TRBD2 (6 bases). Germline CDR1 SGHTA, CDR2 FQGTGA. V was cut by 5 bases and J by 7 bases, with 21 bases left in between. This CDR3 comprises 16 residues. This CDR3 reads CASSTSNAGSLNEQFF. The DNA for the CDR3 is TGTGCCAGCAGCACCTCTAACGCCGGGAGTCTGAATGAGCAGTTCTTC.

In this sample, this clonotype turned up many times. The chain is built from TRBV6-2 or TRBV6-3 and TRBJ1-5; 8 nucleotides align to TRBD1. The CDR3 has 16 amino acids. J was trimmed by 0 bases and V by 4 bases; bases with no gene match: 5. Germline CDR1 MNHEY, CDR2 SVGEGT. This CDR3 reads CASSSDRGYSNQPQHF. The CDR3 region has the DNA TGTGCCAGCAGTTCTGACAGGGGCTATAGCAATCAGCCCCAGCATTTT.

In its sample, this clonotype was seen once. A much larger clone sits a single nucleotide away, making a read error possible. This CDR3 reads CASSQIASGEEIQYF. The DNA for the CDR3 is TGCGCCAGCAGCCAAATAGCTAGCGGGGAAGAGATCCAGTACTTC. This rearrangement joins TRBV4-3 to TRBJ2-5; 9 bases align to TRBD2. Germline CDR1 and CDR2: LGHNA and YSLEER. There are 15 residues in the CDR3.

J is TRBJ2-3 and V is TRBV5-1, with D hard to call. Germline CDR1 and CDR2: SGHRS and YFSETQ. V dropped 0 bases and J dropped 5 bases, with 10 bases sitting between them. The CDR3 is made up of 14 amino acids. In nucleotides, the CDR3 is TGCGCCAGCAGCTTGGCGCCCTTCCAAGATACGCAGTATTTT. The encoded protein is CASSLAPFQDTQYF.

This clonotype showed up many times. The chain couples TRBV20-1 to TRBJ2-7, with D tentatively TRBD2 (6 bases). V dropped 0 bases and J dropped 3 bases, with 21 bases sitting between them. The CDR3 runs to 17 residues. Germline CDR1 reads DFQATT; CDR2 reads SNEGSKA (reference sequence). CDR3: CSARDRMKEGYSYEQYF. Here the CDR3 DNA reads TGCAGTGCTAGAGATAGGATGAAGGAGGGATATAGCTACGAGCAGTACTTC.

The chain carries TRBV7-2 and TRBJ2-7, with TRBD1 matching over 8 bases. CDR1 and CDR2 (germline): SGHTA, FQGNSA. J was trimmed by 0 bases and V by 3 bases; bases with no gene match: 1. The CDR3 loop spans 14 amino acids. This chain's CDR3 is CASSFDRGSYEQYF. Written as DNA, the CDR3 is TGTGCCAGCAGCTTTGACAGGGGCTCCTACGAGCAGTACTTC.

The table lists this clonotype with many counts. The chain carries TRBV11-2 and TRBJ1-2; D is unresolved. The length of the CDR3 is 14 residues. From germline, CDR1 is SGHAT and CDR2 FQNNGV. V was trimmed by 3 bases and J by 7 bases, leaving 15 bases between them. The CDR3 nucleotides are TGTGCCAGCAGCTTTCAAGTCGGAGGATCTGGCTACACCTTC. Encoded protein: CASSFQVGGSGYTF.

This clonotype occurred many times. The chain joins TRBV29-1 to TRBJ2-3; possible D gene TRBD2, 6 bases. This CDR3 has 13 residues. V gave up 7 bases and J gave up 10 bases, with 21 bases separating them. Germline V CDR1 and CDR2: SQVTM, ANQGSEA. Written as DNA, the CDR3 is TGCAGCGCTGGTACGTCCCTCGGGGGATCGCAGTATTTT. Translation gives CSAGTSLGGSQYF.

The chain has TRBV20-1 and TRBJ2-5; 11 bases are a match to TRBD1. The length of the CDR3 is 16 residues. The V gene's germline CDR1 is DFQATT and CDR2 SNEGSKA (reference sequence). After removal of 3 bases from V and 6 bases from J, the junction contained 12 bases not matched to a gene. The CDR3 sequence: CSASDPGQGVGKTQYF. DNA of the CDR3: TGCAGTGCTAGCGACCCGGGACAGGGGGTAGGGAAGACCCAGTACTTC.

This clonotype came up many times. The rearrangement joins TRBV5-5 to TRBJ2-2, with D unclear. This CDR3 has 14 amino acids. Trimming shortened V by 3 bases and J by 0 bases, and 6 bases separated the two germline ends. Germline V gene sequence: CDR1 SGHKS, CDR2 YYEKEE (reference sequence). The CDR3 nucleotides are TGTGCCAGCAGCTCTTCACCGAACACCGGGGAGCTGTTTTTT. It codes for CASSSSPNTGELFF. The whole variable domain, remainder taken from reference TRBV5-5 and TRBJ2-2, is DAGVTQSPTHLIKTRGQQVTLRCSPISGHKSVSWYQQVLGQGPQFIFQYYEKEERGRGNFPDRFSARQFPNYSSELNVNALLLGDSALYLCASSSSPNTGELFFGEGSRLTVL.

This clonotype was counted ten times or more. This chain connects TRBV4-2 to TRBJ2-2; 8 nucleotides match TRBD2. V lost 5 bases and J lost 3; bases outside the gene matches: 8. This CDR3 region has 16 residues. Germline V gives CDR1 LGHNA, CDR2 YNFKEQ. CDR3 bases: TGTGCCAGCAGCTTTAACTGGCGGGAGGACACCGGGGAGCTGTTTTTT. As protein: CASSFNWREDTGELFF.

The CDR3 DNA follows: TGTGCCAGCAGCTTAGCGGGGAACCCCACAGATACGCAGTATTTT. Its translation: CASSLAGNPTDTQYF. The rearrangement links TRBV7-2 to TRBJ2-3; D is undetermined. Germline V CDR1 and CDR2: SGHTA, FQGNSA. The CDR3 loop spans 15 amino acids. Trimming shortened V by 0 bases and J by 2 bases, and 9 bases separated the two germline ends. Full variable domain (outside the CDR3, taken from reference TRBV7-2 and TRBJ2-3): GAGVSQSPSNKVTEKGKDVELRCDPISGHTALYWYRQSLGQGLEFLIYFQGNSAPDKSGLPSDRFSAERTGGSVSTLTIQRTQQEDSAVYLCASSLAGNPTDTQYFGPGTRLTVL.

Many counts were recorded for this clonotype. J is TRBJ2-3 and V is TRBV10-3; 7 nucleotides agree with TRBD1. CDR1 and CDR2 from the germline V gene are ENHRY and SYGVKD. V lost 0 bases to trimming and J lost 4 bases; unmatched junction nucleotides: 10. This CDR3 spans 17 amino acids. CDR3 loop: CAISESSGRGKPDTQYF. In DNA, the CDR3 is TGTGCCATCAGTGAGTCTTCGGGCAGGGGGAAACCAGATACGCAGTATTTT.

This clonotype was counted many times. The CDR3 DNA sequence: TGTGCCAGCAGTTTAGACGCCCTACATTCCTACGAGCAGTACTTC. It translates to CASSLDALHSYEQYF. J is TRBJ2-7 and V is TRBV12-3 or TRBV12-4; D remains unclear. There are 15 residues in the CDR3. Trimming left V 1 base short and J 1 base short, with 11 bases between.

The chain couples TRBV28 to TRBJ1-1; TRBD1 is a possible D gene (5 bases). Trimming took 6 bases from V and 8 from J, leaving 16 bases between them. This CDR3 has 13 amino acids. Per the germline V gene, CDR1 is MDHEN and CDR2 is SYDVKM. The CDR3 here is CASRPQVRTEAFF. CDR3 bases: TGTGCCAGCAGGCCCCAGGTCAGGACAGAAGCTTTCTTT.

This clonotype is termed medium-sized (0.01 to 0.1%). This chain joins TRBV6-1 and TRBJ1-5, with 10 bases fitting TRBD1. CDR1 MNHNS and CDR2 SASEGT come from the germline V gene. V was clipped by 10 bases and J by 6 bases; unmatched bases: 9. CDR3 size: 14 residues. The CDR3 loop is CAIRGTGEAQPQHF. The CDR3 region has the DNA TGTGCCATCAGAGGGACAGGGGAGGCTCAGCCCCAGCATTTT.

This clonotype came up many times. Written as DNA, the CDR3 is TGTGCCAGCAGTTACATTCCCTACAGGCAAGAGACCCAGTACTTC. This codes for CASSYIPYRQETQYF. The rearrangement joins TRBV6-2 or TRBV6-3 to TRBJ2-5, with D perhaps matching TRBD1 (5 bases). The CDR3 is made up of 15 amino acids. The germline V gene encodes CDR1 MNHEY and CDR2 SVGEGT. V lost 2 bases to trimming and J lost 2 bases, with 12 bases between them.

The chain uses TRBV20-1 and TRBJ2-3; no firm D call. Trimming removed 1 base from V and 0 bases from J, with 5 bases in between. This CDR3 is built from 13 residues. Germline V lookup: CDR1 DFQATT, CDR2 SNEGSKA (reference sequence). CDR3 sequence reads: CSARASSTDTQYF. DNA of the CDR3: TGCAGTGCTAGAGCATCTAGCACAGATACGCAGTATTTT.

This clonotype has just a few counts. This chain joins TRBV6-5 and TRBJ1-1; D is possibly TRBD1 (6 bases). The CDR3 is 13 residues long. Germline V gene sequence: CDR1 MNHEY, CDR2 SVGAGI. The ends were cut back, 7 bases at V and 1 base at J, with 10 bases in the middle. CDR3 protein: CASNGQPNTEAFF. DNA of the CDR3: TGTGCCAGCAATGGACAGCCGAACACTGAAGCTTTCTTT.

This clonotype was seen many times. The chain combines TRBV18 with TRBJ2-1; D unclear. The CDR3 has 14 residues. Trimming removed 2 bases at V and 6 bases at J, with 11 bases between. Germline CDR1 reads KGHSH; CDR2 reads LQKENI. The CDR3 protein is CASSPSGPTNEQFF. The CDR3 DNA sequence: TGTGCCAGCTCACCATCCGGGCCCACCAATGAGCAGTTCTTC.

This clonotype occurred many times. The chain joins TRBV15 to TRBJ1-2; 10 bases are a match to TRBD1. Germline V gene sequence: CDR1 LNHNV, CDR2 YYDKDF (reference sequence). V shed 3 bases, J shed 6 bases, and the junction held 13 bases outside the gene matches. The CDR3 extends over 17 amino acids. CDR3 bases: TGTGCCACCAGCAGCCGGGACAGGGGAATTAGGGGCCATGGCTACACCTTC. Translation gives CATSSRDRGIRGHGYTF. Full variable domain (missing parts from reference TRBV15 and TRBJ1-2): DAMVIQNPRYQVTQFGKPVTLSCSQTLNHNVMYWYQQKSSQAPKLLFHYYDKDFNNEADTPDNFQSRRPNTSFCFLDIRSPGLGDTAMYLCATSSRDRGIRGHGYTFGSGTRLTVV.

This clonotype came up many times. CDR3 coding DNA: TGTGCCAGCAGCCAAGATCAGGGCAACACCGGGGAGCTGTTTTTT. It codes for CASSQDQGNTGELFF. The gene calls are TRBV3-1 and TRBJ2-2; TRBD1 is a possible D gene (5 bases). Germline V CDR1 and CDR2: LGHDT, YNNKEL (reference sequence). Trimming stripped 0 bases from V and 2 bases from J, with 7 bases between. The CDR3 has 15 amino acids.

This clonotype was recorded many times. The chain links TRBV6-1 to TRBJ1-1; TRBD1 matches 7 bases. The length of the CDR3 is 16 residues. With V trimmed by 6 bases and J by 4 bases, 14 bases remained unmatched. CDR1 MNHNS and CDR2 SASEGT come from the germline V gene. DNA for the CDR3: TGTGCCAGCAGCCCAACAGGGATCCCAGGGGGCACTGAAGCTTTCTTT. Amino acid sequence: CASSPTGIPGGTEAFF.

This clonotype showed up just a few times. CDR3 loop: CASSLRGQGLDTQYF. The CDR3 DNA is TGTGCCAGCAGTTTGAGAGGACAGGGGCTGGATACGCAGTATTTT. The chain carries TRBV28 and TRBJ2-3; 9 bases match TRBD1. The germline gives CDR1 MDHEN, CDR2 SYDVKM. The ends lost 3 bases at V and 6 bases at J; junction bases unmatched: 7. The CDR3 contains 15 residues.

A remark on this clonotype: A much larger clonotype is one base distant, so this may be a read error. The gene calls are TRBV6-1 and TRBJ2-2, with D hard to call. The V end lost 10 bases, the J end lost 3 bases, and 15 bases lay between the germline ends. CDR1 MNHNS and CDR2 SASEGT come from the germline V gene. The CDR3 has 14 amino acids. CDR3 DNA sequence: TGTGCCATCCCTCTGTGGAGACACACCGGGGAGCTGTTTTTT. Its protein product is CAIPLWRHTGELFF.

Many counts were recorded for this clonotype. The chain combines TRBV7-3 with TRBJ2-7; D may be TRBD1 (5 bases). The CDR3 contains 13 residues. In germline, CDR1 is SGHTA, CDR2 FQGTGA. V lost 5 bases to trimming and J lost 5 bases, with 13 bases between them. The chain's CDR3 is CASSPDSFHEQYF. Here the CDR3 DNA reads TGTGCCAGCAGCCCCGACAGTTTCCACGAGCAGTACTTC. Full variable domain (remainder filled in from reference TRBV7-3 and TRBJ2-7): GAGVSQTPSNKVTEKGKYVELRCDPISGHTALYWYRQSLGQGPEFLIYFQGTGAADDSGLPNDRFFAVRPEGSVSTLKIQRTERGDSAVYLCASSPDSFHEQYFGPGTRLTVT.

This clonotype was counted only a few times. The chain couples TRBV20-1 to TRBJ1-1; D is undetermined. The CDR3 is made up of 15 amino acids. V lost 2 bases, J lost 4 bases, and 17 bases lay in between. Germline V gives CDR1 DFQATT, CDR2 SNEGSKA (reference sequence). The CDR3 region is CSARKAGQRSTEAFF. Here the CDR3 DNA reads TGCAGTGCTAGAAAAGCGGGCCAACGGAGCACTGAAGCTTTCTTT.

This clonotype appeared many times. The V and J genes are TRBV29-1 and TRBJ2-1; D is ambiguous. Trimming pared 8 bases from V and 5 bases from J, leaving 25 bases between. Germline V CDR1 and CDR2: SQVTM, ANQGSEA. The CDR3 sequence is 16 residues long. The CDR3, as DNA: TGCAGCCTTATCCCACCTAGATCGGAACAGAACAATGAGCAGTTCTTC. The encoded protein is CSLIPPRSEQNNEQFF.